This TCR beta chain comes out of a study of OX40 agonist ivuxolimab in advanced cancers. Study context: Patients in the trial were receiving intravenous ivuxolimab every 2 weeks, at doses of 0.01 to 10 mg/kg. The dose-escalation cohort was approximately 84% male, with a mean age of approximately 62 years, ranging roughly 20 to 80.

Germline V gene sequence: CDR1 SGHRS, CDR2 YFSETQ. The CDR3 spans 12 residues. Trimming cost V 7 bases and J 6 bases, with 13 bases left between them. Study findings and constraints: At 0.1 to 3.0 mg/kg, clonal expansion of CD4+ and CD8+ blood T cells had occurred by week 6.

Only a few counts were recorded for this clone. Its cognate antigen is unknown. The repertoire was sequenced with immunoSEQ multiplex PCR; TCRdb's copy has only in-frame clones and lacks some. The table has 45,000 to 75,000 clones, roughly 77% seen once. The V call is TRBV5-1, the J call TRBJ1-2; tentatively, D is TRBD1 (6 bases). Sample: CD4+ or CD8+ T cells sorted from blood, taken in a trial of the OX40 agonist ivuxolimab. This receptor was taken from an adult with an advanced solid tumor such as melanoma, head and neck, liver or kidney cancer. CDR3 DNA: TGCGCCAGCCGTGCGGGGGGCGATGGCTACACCTTC. Translated: CASRAGGDGYTF.